The T cell receptor beta chain described here comes from a study of technical replicates of blood from a few donors. Data came from immunoSEQ multiplex PCR; TCRdb stores just in-frame clones and leaves some out. The sample has under 70,000 clones, about 86% seen once. The clonotype was recovered from a human donor in good health. Some clones in this sample may be carry-over from other donors' samples. The source material was PBMCs.

This chain's CDR3 is CASSPRTSGGQETQYF. CDR3 bases: TGTGCCAGCAGCCCCCGGACTAGCGGGGGACAAGAGACCCAGTACTTC. The chain employs TRBV11-2 and TRBJ2-5; the match to TRBD2 covers 13 bases. The germline V gene has CDR1 SGHAT and CDR2 FQNNGV. The V and J ends lost 5 bases and 2 bases, in that order; junction bases with no gene match: 5. This CDR3 comprises 16 residues.